Presented here are 25 T cell receptor beta chains from one specimen sequenced in a study of T-cell reconstitution after alpha-beta-depleted transplantation in children. TCRbeta library construction was performed incorporating unique molecular identifiers. MiXCR, run by TCRdb on the PCR reads, gives a single entry per CDR3 protein. This table has a few hundred thousand distinct CDR3 sequences, 7.5% to 10% appearing once. This specimen consisted of PBMCs from the stem cell graft donor, obtained from the stem cell graft. These receptors originate from a human donor who donated a stem cell graft to a child with SCID.

About this clonotype itself: This sequence may be a read error, since a much larger clone differs from it by one base. V and J are TRBV20-1 and TRBJ2-1; tentatively, D is TRBD1 (6 bases). Per germline, CDR1 DFQATT and CDR2 SNEGSKA (reference sequence). CDR3 size: 16 residues. The chain's CDR3 is CNARAGASQVTNEQFF. DNA for the CDR3: TGCAATGCTAGAGCAGGGGCCTCCCAAGTAACCAATGAGCAGTTCTTC.

This clonotype occurred many times. The J gene is TRBJ2-7, the V gene TRBV29-1; 7 bases line up with TRBD1. Germline V gene data show CDR1 as SQVTM and CDR2 as ANQGSEA. The CDR3 contains 14 residues. Trimming cost V 2 bases and J 6 bases; bases outside gene matches: 10. The CDR3 DNA reads TGCAGCGTTGAAATGCGTGGACAGGTCGCCGAGCAGTACTTC. Amino acids: CSVEMRGQVAEQYF.

The CDR3 region is CSARLAGGSAEQFF. The CDR3 DNA reads TGCAGTGCTAGACTAGCGGGGGGGAGCGCTGAGCAGTTCTTC. The rearrangement joins TRBV20-1 to TRBJ2-1; 12 positions agree with TRBD2. Germline trimming cut 2 bases from V and 9 bases from J; bases unmatched to any gene: 5. Germline-derived CDR1 and CDR2 are DFQATT and SNEGSKA (reference sequence). CDR3 length: 14 residues.

This clonotype was seen ten or more times. J is TRBJ2-3 and V is TRBV6-1, with D possibly being TRBD1 or TRBD2 (6 bases each). Germline V gene data show CDR1 as MNHNS and CDR2 as SASEGT. The V end lost 1 base, the J end lost 7 bases, and 12 bases lay between the germline ends. The CDR3 is 14 residues long. CDR3 DNA: TGTGCCAGCAGTGAAGGGGGGGCGGTAAATACGCAGTATTTT. Its translation: CASSEGGAVNTQYF.

This clonotype was counted many times. The chain has TRBV5-1 and TRBJ1-1; perhaps TRBD1 as D (6 bases). The V gene's germline CDR1 is SGHRS and CDR2 YFSETQ. V was shortened by 2 bases and J by 6 bases, with 11 bases between the two germline ends. CDR3 length: 13 residues. The CDR3 coding sequence is TGCGCCAGCAGCTTAGGGGGTATCGCTGAAGCTTTCTTT. It codes for CASSLGGIAEAFF.

This clonotype was observed at least ten times. The gene calls are TRBV3-1 and TRBJ1-1, with a possible D match to TRBD1 (5 bases). Between the trimmed V and J ends, which lost 2 bases and 4 bases, there was a span of 11 bases. Germline CDR1 reads LGHDT; CDR2 reads YNNKEL (reference sequence). The CDR3 extends over 14 amino acids. Here the CDR3 DNA reads TGTGCCAGCAGCCAAATAGTGGGGGGCACTGAAGCTTTCTTT. Its translation: CASSQIVGGTEAFF.

This clonotype was observed many times. The chain couples TRBV5-1 to TRBJ1-4; D is unclear. Trimming shortened V by 0 bases and J by 7 bases, and 10 bases separated the two germline ends. Germline lookup yields CDR1 SGHRS and CDR2 YFSETQ. This CDR3 has 14 residues. The CDR3, as DNA: TGCGCCAGCAGCTTGGGGCAGGATCGTGAAAAACTGTTTTTT. This sequence encodes CASSLGQDREKLFF.

This clonotype was found many times. V is TRBV4-2 and J is TRBJ1-2; 8 bases are shared with TRBD1. This CDR3 comprises 13 residues. Germline V gene data show CDR1 as LGHNA and CDR2 as YNFKEQ. The trim removed 4 bases at V and 7 bases at J, leaving 5 bases unmatched. The CDR3, as DNA: TGTGCCAGCAGCCCCCTGGACAGGGCTGGCTACACCTTC. Its translation is CASSPLDRAGYTF.

The sample holds a few counts of this clonotype. This chain joins TRBV28 and TRBJ1-3; TRBD1 aligns across 7 bases. This CDR3 spans 15 amino acids. Germline V gene sequence: CDR1 MDHEN, CDR2 SYDVKM. With 5 bases clipped from V and 0 bases from J, the junction kept 4 bases outside the gene matches. CDR3 DNA: TGTGCCAGCAGTCGACCAGGGGGCTCTGGAAACACCATATATTTT. It specifies CASSRPGGSGNTIYF. The variable domain in full, completed from reference TRBV28 and TRBJ1-3, reads DVKVTQSSRYLVKRTGEKVFLECVQDMDHENMFWYRQDPGLGLRLIYFSYDVKMKEKGDIPEGYSVSREKKERFSLILESASTNQTSMYLCASSRPGGSGNTIYFGEGSWLTVV.

This clonotype came up once. The junction departs from germline at one end; a sequencing error may be responsible. The rearrangement joins TRBV5-1 to TRBJ2-2; D is tentatively TRBD1 or TRBD2 (7 bases each). The CDR3 totals 14 residues. CDR1 is SGHRS, CDR2 YFSETQ, per germline. The CDR3, as DNA: TGTGCCAGCAGGGAGGGGGCCAACACCGGGGAGCTGTTTTTT. Protein product: CASREGANTGELFF.

As DNA, the CDR3 is TGCAGTGCCCAGAGGGCGGGGGCCGCCTACAATGAGCAGTTCTTC. Translation: CSAQRAGAAYNEQFF. The rearrangement uses TRBV20-1 and TRBJ2-1; D is perhaps TRBD2 (7 bases). The CDR3 loop spans 15 amino acids. With 6 bases removed from V and 2 bases from J, the gap between germline ends came to 17 bases. Germline CDR1 reads DFQATT; CDR2 reads SNEGSKA (reference sequence).

The sample holds many counts of this clonotype. The V gene is TRBV28, the J gene TRBJ1-1; a possible D gene is TRBD1 (5 bases). V was clipped by 3 bases and J by 4 bases, with 15 bases between them. Germline values: CDR1 MDHEN, CDR2 SYDVKM. This CDR3 region has 15 residues. CDR3 DNA: TGTGCCAGCAGTTTCACATTTGGGGCTTCCACTGAAGCTTTCTTT. Its protein is CASSFTFGASTEAFF. Supplemented by reference TRBV28 and TRBJ1-1, the full variable domain reads DVKVTQSSRYLVKRTGEKVFLECVQDMDHENMFWYRQDPGLGLRLIYFSYDVKMKEKGDIPEGYSVSREKKERFSLILESASTNQTSMYLCASSFTFGASTEAFFGQGTRLTVV.

This clonotype was seen at least ten times. The rearrangement joins TRBV7-2 to TRBJ2-2; D is unclear. V lost 7 bases and J 6 bases, leaving 9 bases between the germline ends. Germline CDR1 and CDR2: SGHTA and FQGNSA. The CDR3 totals 12 residues. CDR3 protein: CASTGRSGELFF. For the CDR3, the DNA is TGTGCCAGCACCGGTCGGTCCGGGGAGCTGTTTTTT.

This clonotype was counted at least ten times. The V call is TRBV5-1, the J call TRBJ2-2; tentatively, D is TRBD1 (5 bases). Germline CDR1 reads SGHRS; CDR2 reads YFSETQ. The CDR3 covers 15 residues. V shed 2 bases and J shed 1 base, with 9 bases lying between them. The CDR3 here is CASSFADRNTGELFF. The CDR3 DNA is TGCGCCAGCAGCTTCGCCGACAGGAACACCGGGGAGCTGTTTTTT.

The table lists this clonotype with many counts. The chain couples TRBV7-9 to TRBJ1-2; 10 bases align to TRBD1. This CDR3 is built from 14 residues. The V gene's germline CDR1 is SEHNR and CDR2 FQNEAQ (reference sequence). Trimming took 7 bases from V and 6 from J; bases not matched to a gene: 8. Here the CDR3 DNA reads TGTGCCAGCAAGATAACCGGGACAGGGGATGGCTACACCTTC. Translated, it gives CASKITGTGDGYTF.

There are many counts of this clonotype. V and J are TRBV5-1 and TRBJ2-5, with 7 bases aligning to TRBD1. There are 16 residues in the CDR3. V shed 4 bases, J shed 1 base, and the junction held 10 bases outside the gene matches. Germline CDR1 and CDR2: SGHRS and YFSETQ. The CDR3 nucleotides are TGCGCCAGCAGCGTACCTCTGACAGGGATCCAAGAGACCCAGTACTTC. Translated: CASSVPLTGIQETQYF. Based on the CDR3 plus reference TRBV5-1 and TRBJ2-5, the full variable domain is KAGVTQTPRYLIKTRGQQVTLSCSPISGHRSVSWYQQTPGQGLQFLFEYFSETQRNKGNFPGRFSGRQFSNSRSEMNVSTLELGDSALYLCASSVPLTGIQETQYFGPGTRLLVL.

This clonotype was recorded many times. V and J are TRBV11-2 and TRBJ1-1; D is possibly TRBD1 (6 bases). CDR1 is SGHAT and CDR2 is FQNNGV in the germline V gene. The CDR3 runs 12 residues. V was shortened by 5 bases and J by 3 bases, with 7 bases between the two germline ends. The CDR3 reads CASSTGYTEAFF. The CDR3 DNA reads TGTGCCAGCAGCACAGGGTACACTGAAGCTTTCTTT.

Ten or more counts support this clonotype. The chain combines TRBV29-1 with TRBJ2-5; 9 nucleotides agree with TRBD1. The CDR3 length is 13 residues. Germline CDR1 and CDR2: SQVTM and ANQGSEA. With V trimmed by 5 bases and J by 4 bases, 5 bases remained unmatched. The CDR3: CSVRRDRAETQYF. The CDR3 DNA reads TGCAGCGTTCGCCGGGACAGGGCAGAGACCCAGTACTTC.

This clonotype has a count of ten or more. The V call is TRBV12-3 or TRBV12-4, the J call TRBJ2-7; D is perhaps TRBD2 (6 bases). V was pared by 5 bases and J by 9 bases, with 14 bases between. CDR3 length: 12 amino acids. The DNA for the CDR3 is TGTGCCAGCAGTGGAGGGTCAGGAGGGCAGTACTTC. Translation: CASSGGSGGQYF.

There are many counts of this clonotype. The J gene is TRBJ2-5, the V gene TRBV11-2; TRBD1 or TRBD2 may be the D gene (5 bases each). Germline loops: CDR1 SGHAT, CDR2 FQNNGV. Between the trimmed V and J ends, which lost 1 base and 5 bases, there was a span of 14 bases. The CDR3 runs 15 residues. The CDR3 DNA is TGTGCCAGCAGCTTAGGGCAGGGTTGGGGGGAGACCCAGTACTTC. This translates into CASSLGQGWGETQYF.

CDR3 nucleotides: TGCAGTGCTCAGGGCCCGGGACTAGCGGGGGCCGGCACAGATACGCAGTATTTT. Its translation: CSAQGPGLAGAGTDTQYF. The genes are TRBV20-1 and TRBJ2-3; 14 positions agree with TRBD2. The CDR3 loop spans 18 amino acids. V gave up 5 bases and J gave up 1 base; unmatched junction bases: 11. Germline V gene data show CDR1 as DFQATT and CDR2 as SNEGSKA (reference sequence).

In its sample, this clonotype was seen many times. The rearrangement joins TRBV19 to TRBJ2-3; D remains unclear. This CDR3 is built from 13 residues. Germline lookup yields CDR1 LNHDA and CDR2 SQIVND (reference sequence). Trimming took off 4 bases at V and 2 bases at J, with 7 bases between the two ends. The CDR3 bases are TGTGCCAGTAGTAAGGCTCACACAGATACGCAGTATTTT. Its protein is CASSKAHTDTQYF.

This clonotype was recorded many times. V usage is TRBV20-1 and J usage is TRBJ1-1; D is undetermined. Germline V gene sequence: CDR1 DFQATT, CDR2 SNEGSKA (reference sequence). V was clipped by 5 bases and J by 1 base, with 14 bases between them. The CDR3 is 14 residues long. CDR3 DNA sequence: TGCAGTGCTCCGCCCCCCGGCAGGAACACTGAAGCTTTCTTT. Translating gives CSAPPPGRNTEAFF.

The sample holds many counts of this clonotype. This chain connects TRBV5-1 to TRBJ2-5; 10 bases line up with TRBD2. After removal of 3 bases from V and 4 bases from J, the junction contained 15 bases not matched to a gene. From germline, CDR1 is SGHRS and CDR2 YFSETQ. The CDR3 has 18 amino acids. The CDR3 DNA reads TGCGCCAGCAGCTCCGCGCCTAGCGGGGGCCTCGGGGGAGAGACCCAGTACTTC. Its translation: CASSSAPSGGLGGETQYF. The full variable domain, its missing parts supplied by reference TRBV5-1 and TRBJ2-5, is KAGVTQTPRYLIKTRGQQVTLSCSPISGHRSVSWYQQTPGQGLQFLFEYFSETQRNKGNFPGRFSGRQFSNSRSEMNVSTLELGDSALYLCASSSAPSGGLGGETQYFGPGTRLLVL.

This clonotype has only one observation. This chain links TRBV2 with TRBJ2-3, with 10 bases lining up with TRBD1. The CDR3 extends over 14 amino acids. V lost 8 bases to trimming and J lost 4 bases; unmatched junction nucleotides: 6. Germline values: CDR1 SNHLY, CDR2 FYNNEI. The CDR3 sequence is CASSEDRGADTQYF. CDR3 in DNA: TGTGCCAGCTCAGAGGACAGGGGGGCAGATACGCAGTATTTT.